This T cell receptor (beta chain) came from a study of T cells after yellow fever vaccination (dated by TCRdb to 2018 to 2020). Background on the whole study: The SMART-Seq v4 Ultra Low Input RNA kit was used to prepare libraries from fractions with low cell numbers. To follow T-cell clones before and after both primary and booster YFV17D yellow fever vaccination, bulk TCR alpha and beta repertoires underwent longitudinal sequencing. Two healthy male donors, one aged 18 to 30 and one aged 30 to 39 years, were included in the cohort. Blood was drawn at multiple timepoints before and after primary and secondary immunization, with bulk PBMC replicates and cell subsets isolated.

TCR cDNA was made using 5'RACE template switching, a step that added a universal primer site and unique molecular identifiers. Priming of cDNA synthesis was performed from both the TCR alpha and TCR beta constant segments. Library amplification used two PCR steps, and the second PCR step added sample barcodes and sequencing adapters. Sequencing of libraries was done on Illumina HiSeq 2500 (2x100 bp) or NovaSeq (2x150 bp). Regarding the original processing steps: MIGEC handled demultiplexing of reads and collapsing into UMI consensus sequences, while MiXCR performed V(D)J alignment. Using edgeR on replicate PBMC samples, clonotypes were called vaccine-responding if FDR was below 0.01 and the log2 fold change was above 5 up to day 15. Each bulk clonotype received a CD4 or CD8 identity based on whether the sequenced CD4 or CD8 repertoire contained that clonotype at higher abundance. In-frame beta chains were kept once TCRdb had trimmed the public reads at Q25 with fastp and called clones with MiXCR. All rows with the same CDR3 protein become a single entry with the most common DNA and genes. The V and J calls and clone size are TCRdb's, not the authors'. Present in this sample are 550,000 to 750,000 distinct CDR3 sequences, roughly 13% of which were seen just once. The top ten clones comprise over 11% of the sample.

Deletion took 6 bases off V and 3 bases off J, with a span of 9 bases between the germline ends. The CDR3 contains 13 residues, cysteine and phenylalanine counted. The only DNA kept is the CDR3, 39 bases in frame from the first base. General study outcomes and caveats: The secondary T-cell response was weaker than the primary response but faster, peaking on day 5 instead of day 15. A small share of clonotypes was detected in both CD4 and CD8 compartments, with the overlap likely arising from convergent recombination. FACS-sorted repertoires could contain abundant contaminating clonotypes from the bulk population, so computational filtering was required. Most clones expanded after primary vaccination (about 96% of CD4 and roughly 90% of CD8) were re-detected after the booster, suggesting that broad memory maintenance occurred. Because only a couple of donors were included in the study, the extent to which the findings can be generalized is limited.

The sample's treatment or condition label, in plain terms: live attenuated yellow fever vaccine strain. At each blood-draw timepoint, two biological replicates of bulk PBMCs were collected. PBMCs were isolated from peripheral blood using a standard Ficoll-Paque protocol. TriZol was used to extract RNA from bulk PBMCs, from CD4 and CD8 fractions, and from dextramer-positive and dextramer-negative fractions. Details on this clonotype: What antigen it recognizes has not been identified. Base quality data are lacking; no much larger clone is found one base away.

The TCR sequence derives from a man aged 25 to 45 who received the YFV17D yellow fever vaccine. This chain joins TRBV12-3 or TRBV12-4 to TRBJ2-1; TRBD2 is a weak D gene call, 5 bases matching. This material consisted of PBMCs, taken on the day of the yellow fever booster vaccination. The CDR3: CASSSDYYNEQFF. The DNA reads TGTGCCAGCAGCTCAGACTACTACAATGAGCAGTTCTTC.